This is a list of T cell receptor beta chains from one sample in a study of response to subunit inactivated influenza vaccine. TCRdb processed the RT-PCR reads anew with MiXCR; each CDR3 protein has one entry. The sample lists just over 300,000 distinct CDR3 sequences, over 20% seen once, with 10% in the top ten. Material: PBMCs from blood, obtained less than 22 months after vaccination. The source is a man aged 45 to 75 who received an inactivated influenza vaccine. The CDR3 runs from the conserved cysteine through the conserved F or W. The D gene is left open where the match is weak. Rows may omit the clone size; those that give it use once, few, many or a size class.

size | D | J | V | DNA | CDR3
few | . | TRBJ2-2 | TRBV12-3/TRBV12-4 | TGTGCCAGCACCTCGACTCCCTGGGTTCCCGGGGAGCTGTTTTTT | CASTSTPWVPGELFF
few | . | TRBJ2-5 | TRBV6-5 | TGTGCCAGCAGTTGGGGGATAACTTGGGGCCAAGAGACCCAGTACTTC | CASSWGITWGQETQYF
. | . | TRBJ2-5 | TRBV20-1 | TGCAGTGCTGGGTACAGGAGCCGAGAGACCCAGTACTTC | CSAGYRSRETQYF
few | TRBD1 | TRBJ2-7 | TRBV16 | TGTGCCAGCAGCCCCCAGGGAGCAGGGGGAATCTACGAGCAGTACTTC | CASSPQGAGGIYEQYF
few | . | TRBJ1-6 | TRBV7-6 | TGTGCCAGCAGTCTCAGTCACAGGGATAATTCACCCCTCCACTTT | CASSLSHRDNSPLHF
few | TRBD2 | TRBJ2-1 | TRBV4-3 | TGCGCCAGCAGCCAAGGGCTCGGGACTAGGAGGTACTATGAGCAGTTCTTC | CASSQGLGTRRYYEQFF
. | . | TRBJ1-2 | TRBV7-6 | TGTGCCAGCAGCATCGACAACTATGGCTACACCTTC | CASSIDNYGYTF
. | . | TRBJ1-3 | TRBV10-3 | TGTGCCATCAGTGAGGACGTCTCTGGAAACACCATATATTTT | CAISEDVSGNTIYF
few | . | TRBJ2-3 | TRBV5-1 | TGCGCCAGCAGCTTGTGGGGTAGCACAGATACGCAGTATTTT | CASSLWGSTDTQYF
. | . | TRBJ2-7 | TRBV7-9 | TGTGCCAGCAGCTTAGTTGTGGCAGGATCCTACGAGCAGTACTTC | CASSLVVAGSYEQYF
few | . | TRBJ1-4 | TRBV4-2 | TGTGCCAGCAGGACCGCAGGGGTTGCAACTAATGAAAAACTGTTTTTT | CASRTAGVATNEKLFF
. | . | TRBJ1-2 | TRBV20-1 | TGCAGTGCTGGCCCCGCGTTGAGGGGCTACACCTTC | CSAGPALRGYTF
. | . | TRBJ2-1 | TRBV5-4 | TGTGCCAGCAGCTCGGGACTGCCCAACAATGAGCAGTTCTTC | CASSSGLPNNEQFF
few | . | TRBJ1-5 | TRBV6-2/TRBV6-3 | TGTGCCAGCAGTTACGGGGGTTATCAGCCCCAGCATTTT | CASSYGGYQPQHF
many | TRBD1 | TRBJ1-1 | TRBV6-1 | TGTGCCAGCTTGCGTTCCCGGACAGGGGAAGGCTGGGCTTTCTTT | CASLRSRTGEGWAFF
. | . | TRBJ1-1 | TRBV29-1 | TGCAGCGTTGAAGGCGGGCTTAACACTGAAGCTTTCTTT | CSVEGGLNTEAFF
many | TRBD1 | TRBJ1-1 | TRBV27 | TGTGCCAGCAGTTTATGGGGGACAGAGACTGAAGCTTTCTTT | CASSLWGTETEAFF
few | . | TRBJ1-2 | TRBV7-2 | TGTGCCAGCAGCCCCAGAGTGGGGGGGGAGTATGGCTACACCTTC | CASSPRVGGEYGYTF
many | TRBD1 | TRBJ1-2 | TRBV5-4 | TGTGCCAGCAGCTTATACAGGGGGCTCGATGGCTACACCTTC | CASSLYRGLDGYTF
. | . | TRBJ1-1 | TRBV28 | TGTGCCAGCAGTGAGCCGGGACACCGGCCGAACACTGAAGCTTTCTTT | CASSEPGHRPNTEAFF
. | . | TRBJ2-5 | TRBV4-1 | TGCGCCAGCAGCCAAGACCCCAGGGCCGGGGAGACCCAGTACTTC | CASSQDPRAGETQYF
few | . | TRBJ2-1 | TRBV20-1 | TGCAGTGCTAGAGGTGATCGCCCTGAGACGTACAATGAGCAGTTCTTC | CSARGDRPETYNEQFF
. | TRBD1 | TRBJ1-3 | TRBV6-5 | TGTGCCAGCAGTTTATTCCTGCAGGGGGCAACTGGAAACACCATATATTTT | CASSLFLQGATGNTIYF
. | TRBD1 | TRBJ2-1 | TRBV2 | TGTGCCAGCAGTGAACGATTGGGACAGTACAATGAGCAGTTCTTC | CASSERLGQYNEQFF
. | . | TRBJ2-2 | TRBV3-1 | TGTGCCAGCAGCCAACGCATCAGGGGTCAAGGCGGGGAGCTGTTTTTT | CASSQRIRGQGGELFF
. | . | TRBJ1-1 | TRBV7-8 | TGTGCCAGCAGCTTTGGGGGCGGCACTGAAGCTTTCTTT | CASSFGGGTEAFF